This record looks at one TCR beta chain sequence and its context. Its antigen has not been determined. One base away there is no much larger clone; base qualities are not given. The record originates from a study of PD-L1 blockade in urothelial cancer (dated by TCRdb to the late 2010s). Regarding the complete study: Every patient began therapy at some point between 2014 and 2015 and was given atezolizumab 1,200 mg intravenously every 3 weeks. Durable clinical benefit was defined as a progression-free survival longer than 6 months, and TCR features were additionally tested against progression-free survival and overall survival. In the same patients, whole exome sequencing and RNA sequencing of pretreatment tumors were performed in addition to TCR sequencing. Twenty-five of 29 patients were identified as males with urothelial cancer of bladder origin, and a prior smoking history was reported by 18 of 29 patients. Several patients achieved durable clinical benefit and approximately 20 did not. A median of about 150,000 T cells and some 90,000 unique TCRs was obtained from blood samples, and a median clonality of 0.080 was observed. Pretreatment tumor samples, along with matched peripheral blood collected serially before and after atezolizumab treatment, underwent TCR sequencing. An ECOG performance status of 0 or 1 was recorded for the patients, and 0 to 3 prior chemotherapy regimens had been received by the patients. Somatic, immune and clinical correlates of response to PD-L1 blockade with atezolizumab in urothelial cancer were the focus of an exploratory multi-omic analysis. Blood samples were analyzed 3 weeks after the start of treatment (second dose) and 6 weeks after the start of treatment. Pretreatment blood TCR-seq was available for twenty-nine patients, at least one posttreatment blood collection was obtained for some 25 patients, and tumor TCR-seq was available for some 25 patients. Results the study describes overall, beyond this receptor: A pretreatment peripheral blood TCR clonality below the median was linked to improved progression-free and overall survival. At 3 weeks after the start of treatment, tumor-associated TCR clones in peripheral blood had expanded more in patients with durable benefit (n ≈ 20, p = 0.022). Because the sample size was small (n ≈ 30) and many of the analyses were exploratory, the results are meant to be hypothesis-generating.

CDR1 and CDR2, looked up from the germline V gene, are SNHLY and FYNNEI. Compared with germline, V lacks 6 bases and J lacks 5 bases; bases without a gene match: 14. Counted from cysteine to phenylalanine, this CDR3 has 16 amino acids. Only the CDR3 DNA stays, 48 bases, in frame from base 1. Each PCR received spiked-in synthetic TCR analog templates so that absolute template abundance could be estimated from read counts. The immunoSEQ assay was used to amplify TCRbeta CDR3 regions from genomic DNA with bias-controlled V and J gene primers. Sequencing of rearranged TCRbeta segments was performed at approximately 20X coverage. The authors processed their data as follows. Clustering was used to correct sequencing errors, and CDR3s were annotated against IMGT so that V, D and J genes could be assigned. Downstream analyses used only productive TCRbeta rearrangements, leaving out any out-of-frame or stop-codon sequences. Clonality was calculated as one minus the Shannon entropy normalized by the log of the number of unique productive sequences. Fisher's exact test with Benjamini-Hochberg correction, at a threshold of adjusted p below 0.01, was used to find clones that differed between time points or between blood and tumor. TCRdb stores this immuneACCESS table with in-frame sequences only. Part of the clones is absent; in the studies checked, under half of the shortfall reflects unresolved V genes, and no reason is known for the rest. The V and J calls and clone size come from that table; D and trimming were worked out from the DNA. This sample lists about 48,000 clones; about 86% were detected once. The leading ten clones occupy 10% of the sample.

The meaning of the sample's time point label: peripheral blood 6 weeks after treatment start. The cohort comprised fewer than 35 patients with locally advanced or metastatic urothelial carcinoma treated at Memorial Sloan Kettering on a trial protocol. Peripheral blood mononuclear cells were collected pretreatment and during treatment, at between 1 and 8 total time points per patient. The Qiagen DNeasy Blood extraction kit was used to purify genomic DNA from total PBMCs and from tumor samples. PBMCs were collected pretreatment and during treatment and were isolated and stored as previously described.

Here the chain combines TRBV2 and TRBJ2-5; 8 middle bases align to TRBD2. The sample in question was PBMCs, obtained around atezolizumab (anti-PD-L1) treatment. The TCR sequence derives from a man between 60 and 70 years old with urothelial cancer. The CDR3 region: CASRFGAGGGRETQYF. DNA sequence: TGTGCCAGCAGATTCGGGGCGGGGGGAGGTCGGGAGACCCAGTACTTC.